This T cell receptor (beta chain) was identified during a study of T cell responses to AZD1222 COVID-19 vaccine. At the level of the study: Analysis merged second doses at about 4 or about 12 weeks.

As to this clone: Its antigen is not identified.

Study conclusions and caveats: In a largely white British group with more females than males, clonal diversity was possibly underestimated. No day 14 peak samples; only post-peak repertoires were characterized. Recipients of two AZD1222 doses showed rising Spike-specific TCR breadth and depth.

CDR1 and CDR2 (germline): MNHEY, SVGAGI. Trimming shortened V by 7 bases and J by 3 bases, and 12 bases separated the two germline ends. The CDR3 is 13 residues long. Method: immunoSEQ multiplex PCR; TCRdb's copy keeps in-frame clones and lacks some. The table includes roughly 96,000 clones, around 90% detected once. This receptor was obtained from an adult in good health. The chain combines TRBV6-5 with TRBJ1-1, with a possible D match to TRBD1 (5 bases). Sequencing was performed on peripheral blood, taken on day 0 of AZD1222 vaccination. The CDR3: CASITAGHTEAFF. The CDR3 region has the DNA TGTGCCAGCATCACGGCGGGGCACACTGAAGCTTTCTTT.